This T cell receptor beta chain was identified in a study of control samples from healthy donors and cancer patients. Germline V gene lookup returns CDR1 LNHDA and CDR2 SQIVND (reference sequence). V trimming: 7 bases; J trimming: 4 bases; junction bases outside the gene matches: 8. The CDR3 loop spans 15 amino acids. Sequencing was performed with immunoSEQ multiplex PCR; in TCRdb, only in-frame clones are kept and a portion is missing. The data contain about 130,000 clones, less than 95% of them singletons. The receptor's source is a man between 18 and 35 years old in good health. Sample: blood. The genes are TRBV19 and TRBJ2-3, with 10 nucleotides matching TRBD2. DNA for the CDR3: TGTGCCAGTACTGGGACTAGCGTCCTGGCAGATACGCAGTATTTT. Residues: CASTGTSVLADTQYF.